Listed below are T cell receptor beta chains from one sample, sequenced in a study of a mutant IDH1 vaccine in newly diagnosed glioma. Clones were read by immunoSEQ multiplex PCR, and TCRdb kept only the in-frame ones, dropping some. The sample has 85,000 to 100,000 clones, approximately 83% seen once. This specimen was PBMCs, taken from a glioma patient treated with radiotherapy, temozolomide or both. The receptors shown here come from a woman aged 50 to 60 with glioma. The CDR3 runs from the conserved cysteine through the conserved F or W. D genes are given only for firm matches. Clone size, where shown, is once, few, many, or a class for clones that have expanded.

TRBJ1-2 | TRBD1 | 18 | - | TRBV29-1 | CSVEDRGRGSLDRYGYTF | TGCAGCGTTGAAGATAGGGGGCGAGGATCCCTCGACCGATATGGCTACACCTTC
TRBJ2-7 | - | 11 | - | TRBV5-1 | CASRGSYEQYF | TGCGCCAGCAGAGGGTCCTACGAGCAGTACTTC
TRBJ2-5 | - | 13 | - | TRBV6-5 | CASSYSFSETQYF | TGTGCCAGCAGTTACTCTTTCTCTGAGACCCAGTACTTC
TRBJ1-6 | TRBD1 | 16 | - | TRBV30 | CAWSVDRGRQGVHLHF | TGTGCCTGGAGTGTAGATCGTGGGCGACAGGGGGTACACCTCCACTTT
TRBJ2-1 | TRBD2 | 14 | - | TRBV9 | CASSLSGGANEQFF | TGTGCCAGCAGCCTCAGCGGGGGGGCCAATGAGCAGTTCTTC
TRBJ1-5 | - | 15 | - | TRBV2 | CATHSDRGSNQPQHF | TGTGCCACCCACTCAGATCGGGGGAGCAATCAGCCCCAGCATTTT
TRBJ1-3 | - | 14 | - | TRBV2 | CASIRGESGNTIYF | TGTGCCAGCATCCGGGGCGAGTCTGGAAACACCATATATTTT
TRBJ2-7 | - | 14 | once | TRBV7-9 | CASRKTDSSYEQYF | TGTGCCAGCAGAAAGACTGATAGCTCCTACGAGCAGTACTTC
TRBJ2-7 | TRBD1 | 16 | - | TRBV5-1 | CASSLGPGQGVYEQYF | TGCGCCAGCAGCTTGGGACCGGGACAGGGGGTCTACGAGCAGTACTTC
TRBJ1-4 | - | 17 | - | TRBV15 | CATSSLTMAPFNEKLFF | TGTGCCACCAGCAGTCTAACAATGGCCCCTTTTAATGAAAAACTGTTTTTT
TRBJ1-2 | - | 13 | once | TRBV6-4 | CASSPEGAGGYTF | TGTGCCAGCTCGCCGGAAGGGGCGGGTGGCTACACCTTC
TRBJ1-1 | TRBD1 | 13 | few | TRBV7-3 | CASSLRDGTGVVF | TGTGCCAGCAGCTTACGCGACGGGACAGGCGTTGTCTTT
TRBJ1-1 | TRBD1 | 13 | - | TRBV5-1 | CASSWGGQERAFF | TGCGCCAGCAGCTGGGGGGGACAGGAGCGAGCTTTCTTT
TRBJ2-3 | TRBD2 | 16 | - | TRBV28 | CASSRRGRGEADTQYF | TGTGCCAGCAGTCGACGGGGGAGGGGAGAGGCAGATACGCAGTATTTT
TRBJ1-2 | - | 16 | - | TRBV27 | CASSSGEGTGFYGYTF | TGTGCCAGCAGTTCGGGGGAAGGAACAGGCTTCTATGGCTACACCTTC
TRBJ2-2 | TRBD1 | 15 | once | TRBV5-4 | CASSHRQGPTGELFF | TGTGCCAGCAGCCATCGACAGGGTCCCACCGGGGAGCTGTTTTTT
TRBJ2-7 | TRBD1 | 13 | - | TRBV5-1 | CASSYGQGVEQYF | TGCGCCAGCAGCTACGGACAGGGGGTCGAGCAGTACTTC
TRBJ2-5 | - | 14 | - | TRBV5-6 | CASSLGPRKETQYF | TGTGCCAGCAGCTTGGGACCAAGAAAAGAGACCCAGTACTTC
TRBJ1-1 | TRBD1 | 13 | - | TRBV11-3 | CASSSGQVAEAFF | TGTGCCAGCAGCTCCGGACAGGTGGCTGAAGCTTTCTTT
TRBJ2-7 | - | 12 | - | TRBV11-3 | CASSRVGGEQYF | TGTGCCAGCAGCCGGGTGGGGGGCGAGCAGTACTTC
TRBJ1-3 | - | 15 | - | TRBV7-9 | CASSLEVKGGNTIYF | TGTGCCAGCAGCTTGGAAGTGAAGGGAGGAAACACCATATATTTT
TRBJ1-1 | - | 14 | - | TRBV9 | CASSVSTKGTEAFF | TGTGCCAGCAGCGTGAGCACCAAGGGCACTGAAGCTTTCTTT
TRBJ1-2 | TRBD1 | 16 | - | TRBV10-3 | CAISDLGTVKVDGYTF | TGTGCCATCAGTGATCTCGGGACAGTAAAAGTGGATGGCTACACCTTC
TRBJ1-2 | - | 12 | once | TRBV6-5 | CASSYGWYGYTF | TGTGCCAGCAGTTACGGGTGGTATGGCTACACCTTC
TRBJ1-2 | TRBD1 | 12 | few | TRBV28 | CASSGQGRGYTF | TGTGCCAGCTCTGGACAGGGGAGGGGCTACACCTTC
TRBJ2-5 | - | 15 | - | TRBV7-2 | CASSLAVGPQETQYF | TGTGCCAGCAGCTTAGCGGTAGGGCCCCAAGAGACCCAGTACTTC
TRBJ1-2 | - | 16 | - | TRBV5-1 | CASSLEGIYSTYGYTF | TGCGCCAGCAGCTTAGAAGGTATTTACAGTACCTATGGCTACACCTTC
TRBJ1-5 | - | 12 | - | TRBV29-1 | CSVADSNQPQHF | TGCAGCGTTGCAGATAGCAATCAGCCCCAGCATTTT
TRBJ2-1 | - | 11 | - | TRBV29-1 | CSVDSYNEQFF | TGCAGCGTTGACAGCTACAATGAGCAGTTCTTC
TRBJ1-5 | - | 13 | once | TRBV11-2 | CASSLAGKRPQHF | TGTGCCAGCAGCTTAGCCGGAAAGAGGCCCCAGCATTTT
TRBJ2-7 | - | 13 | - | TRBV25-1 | CASSEDNSYEQYF | TGTGCCAGCAGTGAAGACAACAGCTACGAGCAGTACTTC
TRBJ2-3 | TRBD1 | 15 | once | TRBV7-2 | CASSFNRGQIDTQYF | TGTGCCAGCAGCTTTAACAGGGGGCAAATAGATACGCAGTATTTT
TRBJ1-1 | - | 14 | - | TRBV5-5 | CASSLADMNTEAFF | TGTGCCAGCAGCTTGGCAGACATGAACACTGAAGCTTTCTTT
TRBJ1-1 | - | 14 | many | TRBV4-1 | CASSQDKGLTQAFF | TGCGCCAGCAGCCAAGATAAGGGGCTCACCCAAGCTTTCTTT
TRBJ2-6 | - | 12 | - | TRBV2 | CAIHSGANVLTF | TGTGCCATCCACTCTGGGGCCAACGTCCTGACTTTC
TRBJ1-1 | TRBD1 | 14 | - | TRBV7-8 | CASSPTGGGTEAFF | TGTGCCAGCAGCCCCACAGGGGGAGGCACTGAAGCTTTCTTT
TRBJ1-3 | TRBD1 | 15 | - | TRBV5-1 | CASSLDRGAGNTIYF | TGCGCCAGCAGCCTTGACAGGGGCGCTGGAAACACCATATATTTT
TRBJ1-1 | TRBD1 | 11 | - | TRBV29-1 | CSTMNRGEAFF | TGCAGCACCATGAACAGGGGTGAAGCTTTCTTT
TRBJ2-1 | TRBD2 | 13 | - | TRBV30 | CAWTGGGRNEQFF | TGTGCCTGGACGGGGGGGGGCCGCAATGAGCAGTTCTTC
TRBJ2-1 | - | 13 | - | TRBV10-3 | CAISGPGTNEQFF | TGTGCCATCAGTGGCCCCGGGACTAATGAGCAGTTCTTC
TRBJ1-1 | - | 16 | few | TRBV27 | CASSYRSQTQSTEAFF | TGTGCCAGCAGTTACCGAAGCCAAACCCAAAGCACTGAAGCTTTCTTT
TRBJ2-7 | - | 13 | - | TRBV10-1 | CASSESIGNEQYF | TGCGCCAGCAGTGAGTCGATAGGGAACGAGCAGTACTTC
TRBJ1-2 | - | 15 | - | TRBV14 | CASSQGTMDAYGYTF | TGTGCCAGCAGCCAAGGAACTATGGACGCTTATGGCTACACCTTC
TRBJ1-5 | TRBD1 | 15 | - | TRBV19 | CASSIDQGGVQPQHF | TGTGCCAGTAGTATAGATCAAGGGGGCGTTCAGCCCCAGCATTTT
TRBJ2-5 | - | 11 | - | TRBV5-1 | CASSLVETQYF | TGCGCCAGCAGCTTGGTAGAGACCCAGTACTTC
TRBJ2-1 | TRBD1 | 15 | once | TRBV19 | CASIATGGSYNEQFF | TGTGCCAGTATCGCGACAGGGGGCTCCTACAATGAGCAGTTCTTC
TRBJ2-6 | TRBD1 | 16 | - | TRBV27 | CASFRDRGAGANVLTF | TGTGCCAGCTTCCGGGACAGGGGTGCAGGGGCCAACGTCCTGACTTTC
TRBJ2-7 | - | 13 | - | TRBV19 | CASSREFSYEQYF | TGTGCCAGTAGTAGAGAGTTCTCCTACGAGCAGTACTTC
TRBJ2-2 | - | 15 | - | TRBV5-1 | CASSLEGGYTGELFF | TGCGCCAGCAGCTTGGAGGGGGGTTACACCGGGGAGCTGTTTTTT
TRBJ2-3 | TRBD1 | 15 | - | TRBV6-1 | CASISNQGAADTQYF | TGTGCCAGCATTTCGAATCAGGGGGCCGCAGATACGCAGTATTTT
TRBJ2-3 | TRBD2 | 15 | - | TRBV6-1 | CASSELAGFTDTQYF | TGTGCCAGCAGTGAGCTAGCGGGATTCACAGATACGCAGTATTTT
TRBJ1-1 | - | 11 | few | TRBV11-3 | CASSLGTEAFF | TGTGCCAGCAGCTTGGGCACTGAAGCTTTCTTT
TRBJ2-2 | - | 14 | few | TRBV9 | CASSVGGNTGELFF | TGTGCCAGCAGCGTAGGGGGTAACACCGGGGAGCTGTTTTTT
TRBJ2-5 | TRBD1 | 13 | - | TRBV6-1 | CASTGGQGKTQYF | TGTGCCAGCACGGGGGGACAGGGGAAGACCCAGTACTTC
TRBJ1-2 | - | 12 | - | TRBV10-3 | CAISGTADGYTF | TGTGCCATCAGTGGGACAGCTGATGGCTACACCTTC
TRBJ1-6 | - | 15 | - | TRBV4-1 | CASSHSVGGNSPLHF | TGCGCCAGCAGCCACTCAGTGGGGGGTAATTCACCCCTCCACTTT